The next 27 T cell receptor beta chains were all read from a single sample in a study of regulatory T cells in long-lasting Graves disease. TCR beta libraries were built with iRepertoire HTBI primers and Arm-PCR of CDR3 regions. Using its own MiXCR run on the multiplex PCR reads, TCRdb lists one record per CDR3 protein. Found here are about 400,000 distinct CDR3 sequences, 20% of them singletons; the top ten hold less than 25%. Time point specified: persistent/refractory GD, antithyroid drugs over 5 years with positive TRAb. TCR sequences were obtained from RNA taken from PBMCs. Sample: peripheral blood mononuclear cells (PBMCs), taken when the disease was refractory, from a patient treated with antithyroid drugs. These receptors all stem from a female donor with Graves disease.

In its sample, this clonotype was seen many times. The rearrangement links TRBV3-1 to TRBJ2-5, with 15 bases that match TRBD2. The CDR3 is 18 amino acids. V was pared by 0 bases and J by 5 bases, with 7 bases of the junction left unmatched. Looked up from germline, CDR1 is LGHDT and CDR2 is YNNKEL (reference sequence). The CDR3 sequence is CASSQDVGTSGRFETQYF. The CDR3 DNA follows: TGTGCCAGCAGCCAAGATGTCGGGACTAGCGGGAGGTTCGAGACCCAGTACTTC.

The chain carries TRBV10-1 and TRBJ2-3; D remains unclear. Trimming stripped 1 base from V and 3 bases from J, with 11 bases between. CDR1 WNHNN and CDR2 SYGVQD come from the germline V gene (reference sequence). CDR3 length: 15 residues. CDR3 amino acids: CASSELPKATDTQYF. In DNA form, the CDR3 reads TGCGCCAGCAGTGAGTTACCAAAAGCTACAGATACGCAGTATTTT.

Here the CDR3 DNA reads TGTGCCAGCAGCCGAGACTCGGGCGATGGTCAGCCCCAGCATTTT. It encodes CASSRDSGDGQPQHF. The chain uses TRBV4-2 and TRBJ1-5; D call uncertain. The germline V gene has CDR1 LGHNA and CDR2 YNFKEQ. The V gene lost 4 bases and the J gene lost 6 bases, with 16 bases spanning the gap. The CDR3 covers 15 residues.

This clonotype was observed many times. The rearrangement uses TRBV12-3 or TRBV12-4 and TRBJ1-2; D remains ambiguous. Trimming removed 6 bases at V and 8 bases at J, with 13 bases between. This CDR3 region has 12 residues. The CDR3 sequence is CASSLDSGGYTF. The CDR3 DNA follows: TGTGCCAGCAGCCTTGACTCGGGGGGCTACACCTTC.

This clonotype was seen many times. This chain connects TRBV20-1 to TRBJ1-4, with D unresolved. Per germline, CDR1 DFQATT and CDR2 SNEGSKA (reference sequence). Trimming pared 4 bases from V and 4 bases from J, leaving 16 bases between. The CDR3 spans 15 residues. The CDR3 coding sequence is TGCAGTGCTAAGGACGGTATTGGGTTTAATGAAAAACTGTTTTTT. It yields the protein CSAKDGIGFNEKLFF.

This clonotype was recorded at least ten times. The V and J genes are TRBV2 and TRBJ2-7; the match to TRBD2 covers 12 bases. V lost 4 bases and J lost 4; bases outside the gene matches: 5. The CDR3 runs to 15 residues. Germline V gives CDR1 SNHLY, CDR2 FYNNEI. In nucleotides, the CDR3 is TGTGCCAGCAGTGCGACTAGCGGGAGAAGATACGAGCAGTACTTC. Residues: CASSATSGRRYEQYF.

About this clonotype itself: A much larger clone is a single base away; this may be a read error. The chain uses TRBV12-3 or TRBV12-4 and TRBJ2-7; the match to TRBD2 covers 12 bases. The CDR3 is 14 amino acids. The V segment lost 4 bases and the J segment 7 bases; nucleotides outside the gene matches: 5. The CDR3 sequence is CASSSTSGSKEQYF. CDR3 DNA: TGTGCCAGCAGTTCGACTAGCGGGAGTAAGGAGCAGTACTTC.

V gene TRBV24-1 combines with J gene TRBJ2-2, with 7 positions matching TRBD2. Per germline, CDR1 KGHDR and CDR2 SFDVKD. The CDR3 extends over 15 amino acids. The V segment lost 5 bases and the J segment 1 base; nucleotides outside the gene matches: 3. The CDR3: CATSVTGGNTGELFF. In nucleotides, the CDR3 is TGTGCCACCAGTGTAACGGGAGGGAACACCGGGGAGCTGTTTTTT.

This clonotype was counted a few times. The CDR3 loop is CASSLKGTSGITRTDTQYF. DNA for the CDR3: TGTGCCAGCAGCTTAAAAGGGACTAGCGGGATCACAAGGACAGATACGCAGTATTTT. This rearrangement joins TRBV7-8 to TRBJ2-3; TRBD2 matches at 13 bases. The CDR3 has 19 residues. The V gene's germline CDR1 is SGHVS and CDR2 FQNEAQ. With 2 bases clipped from V and 3 bases from J, the junction kept 11 bases outside the gene matches.

The V gene is TRBV6-9, the J gene TRBJ2-7; D gene uncertain. Trimming cost V 3 bases and J 7 bases, with 13 bases left between them. The germline V gene encodes CDR1 MNHGY and CDR2 SVAAGI. The CDR3 is 13 amino acids. CDR3 protein: CASSYSHGGEQYF. The CDR3, as DNA: TGTGCCAGCAGTTACTCCCATGGTGGGGAGCAGTACTTC.

This clonotype was counted only a few times. V is TRBV6-9 and J is TRBJ2-7; 8 positions agree with TRBD2. V lost 3 bases and J lost 7; bases outside the gene matches: 23. CDR1 is MNHGY, CDR2 SVAAGI, per germline. CDR3 size: 19 residues. The CDR3 region has the DNA TGTGCCAGCAGTTACTGGGGCAGGGGATGGGAGCGGGAGCTGGAAGAGCAGTACTTC. Translating it yields CASSYWGRGWERELEEQYF.

This clonotype was counted at least ten times. V is TRBV7-2 and J is TRBJ2-5; the match to TRBD2 covers 12 bases. This CDR3 contains 15 residues. Germline V gives CDR1 SGHTA, CDR2 FQGNSA. V lost 11 bases, J lost 6 bases, and 13 bases stayed unmatched. CDR3 coding DNA: TGTGCCTCTCATGGGCTAGCGGGAGGGGGTAAGACCCAGTACTTC. It specifies CASHGLAGGGKTQYF.

V gene TRBV20-1 combines with J gene TRBJ2-5; D is unresolved. V was trimmed by 3 bases and J by 5 bases, leaving 13 bases between them. This CDR3 has 13 amino acids. Germline V lookup: CDR1 DFQATT, CDR2 SNEGSKA (reference sequence). CDR3 nucleotides: TGCAGTGCTAGTAGCCTCACATGGGAGACCCAGTACTTC. Translated: CSASSLTWETQYF.

This clonotype was counted between two and nine times. This chain connects TRBV6-2 or TRBV6-3 to TRBJ2-2; weak D call: TRBD2 (5 bases). This CDR3 region has 16 residues. Germline CDR1 reads MNHEY; CDR2 reads SVGEGT. V gave up 0 bases and J gave up 4 bases, with 12 bases separating them. The CDR3 DNA is TGTGCCAGCAGTTACTCGATATCGCGGGTCACCGGGGAGCTGTTTTTT. Amino acid sequence: CASSYSISRVTGELFF.

This rearrangement joins TRBV6-4 to TRBJ2-6; 8 positions match TRBD1. V was pared by 5 bases and J by 0 bases, with 15 bases of the junction left unmatched. The CDR3 is 20 residues long. Germline V CDR1 and CDR2: MRHNA, SNTAGT. CDR3: CASSYTIGQGGVSGANVLTF. CDR3 bases: TGTGCCAGCAGTTACACAATCGGACAGGGTGGAGTCTCTGGGGCCAACGTCCTGACTTTC.

This clonotype came up a few times. The CDR3 spells CSAGQPSNYGYTF. The CDR3 nucleotides are TGCAGCGCGGGACAGCCGAGTAACTATGGCTACACCTTC. The J gene is TRBJ1-2, the V gene TRBV29-1, with 7 bases fitting TRBD1. Germline lookup yields CDR1 SQVTM and CDR2 ANQGSEA. With V trimmed by 7 bases and J by 1 base, 6 bases remained unmatched. The CDR3 is made up of 13 amino acids.

Only a few counts were recorded for this clonotype. The rearrangement uses TRBV12-3 or TRBV12-4 and TRBJ2-5; 7 nucleotides align to TRBD2. The CDR3 extends over 15 amino acids. Trimming at V came to 1 base and at J to 5 bases, leaving 7 bases not matched to a gene. The CDR3 region has the DNA TGTGCCAGCAGTTTAGTGTGGGGAGGGATGGAGACCCAGTACTTC. It translates to CASSLVWGGMETQYF.

This clonotype appeared a few times. The genes are TRBV18 and TRBJ1-1, with TRBD1 as a possible D gene (5 bases). The CDR3 has 15 amino acids. The V gene's germline CDR1 is KGHSH and CDR2 LQKENI. V was clipped by 6 bases and J by 6 bases, with 20 bases between them. The CDR3 loop reads CASSPGRQGLAEAFF. The DNA of the CDR3 is TGTGCCAGCTCGCCCGGGAGGCAGGGCCTCGCTGAAGCTTTCTTT.

This clonotype has at least ten counts. The rearrangement uses TRBV6-1 and TRBJ1-6, with a tentative D call TRBD1 (6 bases). Germline V gives CDR1 MNHNS, CDR2 SASEGT. V lost 6 bases and J 0 bases, leaving 18 bases between the germline ends. This CDR3 region has 18 residues. CDR3 in DNA: TGTGCCAGCAGACCACCAGCCGGGGGCCACTCCTATAATTCACCCCTCCACTTT. Residues: CASRPPAGGHSYNSPLHF.

J is TRBJ1-5 and V is TRBV19, with D unclear. The V gene lost 6 bases and the J gene lost 3 bases, with 9 bases spanning the gap. The germline CDR1 and CDR2 sequences are LNHDA and SQIVND (reference sequence). CDR3 size: 13 residues. The chain's CDR3 is CASSEETNQPQHF. The CDR3 DNA reads as TGTGCCAGTAGCGAGGAAACCAATCAGCCCCAGCATTTT.

The chain has TRBV27 and TRBJ1-4; D not resolved. CDR3 length: 11 amino acids. Trimming cost V 3 bases and J 10 bases, with 6 bases left between them. In germline, CDR1 is MNHEY, CDR2 SMNVEV (reference sequence). Here the CDR3 DNA reads TGTGCCAGCAGTTTTCTTGGAAAACTGTTTTTT. The encoded protein is CASSFLGKLFF.

CDR3 DNA: TGTGCCAGCAGCCTCTGGACTAGCGGGAGGACGACCGGGGAGCTGTTTTTT. Translating gives CASSLWTSGRTTGELFF. The rearrangement links TRBV7-9 to TRBJ2-2, with TRBD2 matching over 14 bases. After removal of 5 bases from V and 5 bases from J, the junction contained 7 bases not matched to a gene. The CDR3 loop spans 17 amino acids. CDR1 and CDR2 from the germline V gene are SEHNR and FQNEAQ (reference sequence).

This clonotype was recorded a few times. The chain links TRBV5-1 to TRBJ2-7; perhaps TRBD2 as D (5 bases). Germline CDR1 reads SGHRS; CDR2 reads YFSETQ. Trimming took off 1 base at V and 3 bases at J, with 17 bases between the two ends. The CDR3 loop spans 16 amino acids. This chain's CDR3 is CASSLLQDTGNYEQYF. Here the CDR3 DNA reads TGCGCCAGCAGCTTGCTGCAGGATACCGGGAACTACGAGCAGTACTTC.

This clonotype was counted many times. The chain combines TRBV12-3 or TRBV12-4 with TRBJ2-5; unclear D gene. This CDR3 has 14 amino acids. Trimming pared 4 bases from V and 0 bases from J, leaving 9 bases between. CDR3: CASSSYSDQETQYF. The CDR3 bases are TGTGCCAGCAGTTCCTACAGTGACCAAGAGACCCAGTACTTC.

This clonotype was counted ten times or more. The rearrangement links TRBV7-2 to TRBJ2-5; no clear D. The CDR3 consists of 12 residues. V lost 2 bases, J lost 5 bases, and 6 bases lay in between. Germline values: CDR1 SGHTA, CDR2 FQGNSA. DNA for the CDR3: TGTGCCAGCAGCTTACCCTCTGAGACCCAGTACTTC. It codes for CASSLPSETQYF.

This rearrangement joins TRBV7-2 to TRBJ2-4; the D gene could be TRBD1 or TRBD2 (5 bases each). The CDR3 extends over 16 amino acids. The germline CDR1 and CDR2 sequences are SGHTA and FQGNSA. Trimming removed 4 bases at V and 6 bases at J, with 19 bases between. The CDR3, as DNA: TGTGCCAGCAGCTCGACTTGGGGGAGTACGGGAAACATTCAGTACTTC. Protein: CASSSTWGSTGNIQYF.

This clonotype was seen just once. The rearrangement joins TRBV5-1 to TRBJ2-5; TRBD2 is a possible D gene (6 bases). The CDR3 is 15 residues long. V lost 0 bases to trimming and J lost 4 bases, with 13 bases between them. Germline V CDR1 and CDR2: SGHRS, YFSETQ. Written as DNA, the CDR3 is TGCGCCAGCAGCTTGGTGGGGGGTCTCGTAGAGACCCAGTACTTC. Its protein is CASSLVGGLVETQYF.